A single sample gave rise to the 20 T cell receptor beta chains below, sequenced in a study of Graves' ophthalmopathy and Graves' hyperthyroidism. Amplification from RNA transcripts yielded the TCR beta CDR3 regions. Investigators did first-round RT-PCR with HTBI primers, then second-round multiplex PCR. Each CDR3 protein gets one entry after TCRdb re-called the multiplex PCR reads with MiXCR. The sample has around 1,000,000 distinct CDR3 sequences, less than 45% seen once. Sequences were obtained from peripheral blood or thyroid tissue (not recorded which). These receptors all come from an adult man with Graves' hyperthyroidism.

This clonotype was counted at least ten times. The rearrangement uses TRBV7-9 and TRBJ1-1, with D unresolved. The V end was cut by 5 bases, the J end by 6 bases, with 10 bases between. The germline V gene has CDR1 SEHNR and CDR2 FQNEAQ (reference sequence). This CDR3 is 12 amino acids long. CDR3 residues: CASSQLIAEAFF. CDR3 DNA: TGTGCCAGCAGCCAACTAATCGCTGAAGCTTTCTTT.

The sample holds many counts of this clonotype. The chain carries TRBV7-2 and TRBJ2-7; no clear D gene. V lost 5 bases and J 5 bases, leaving 13 bases between the germline ends. The germline gives CDR1 SGHTA, CDR2 FQGNSA. There are 13 residues in the CDR3. The CDR3 nucleotides are TGTGCCAGCAGCGAAAGGTTTTGGGACGAGCAGTACTTC. Encoded protein: CASSERFWDEQYF.

The chain carries TRBV25-1 and TRBJ2-7; perhaps TRBD1 as D (6 bases). The V and J ends lost 7 bases and 4 bases respectively, with 14 bases between them. The CDR3 contains 13 residues. The germline gives CDR1 MGHDK, CDR2 SYGVNS. The CDR3 sequence is CASTGTPYYEQYF. The CDR3 nucleotides read TGTGCCAGCACCGGGACACCATATTACGAGCAGTACTTC.

The genes are TRBV7-3 and TRBJ2-3, with 14 bases identical to TRBD2. Unmatched junction bases numbered 2, after V lost 5 bases and J lost 1 base. This CDR3 is 16 amino acids long. Germline V gene lookup returns CDR1 SGHTA and CDR2 FQGTGA. The CDR3 DNA reads TGTGCCAGCAGCGCGGGACTAGCGGGAGGCACAGATACGCAGTATTTT. Translated: CASSAGLAGGTDTQYF.

The V call is TRBV15, the J call TRBJ1-1; D may be TRBD1 (5 bases). V shed 0 bases and J shed 13 bases, with 15 bases lying between them. Germline V gene data show CDR1 as LNHNV and CDR2 as YYDKDF (reference sequence). The CDR3 loop spans 13 amino acids. The CDR3 sequence is CATSREGTGGGFF. Here the CDR3 DNA reads TGTGCCACCAGCAGAGAAGGGACCGGGGGTGGTTTCTTT.

CDR3 protein: CSVADRAEETQYF. In nucleotides, the CDR3 is TGCAGCGTTGCCGACAGGGCGGAAGAGACCCAGTACTTC. The V gene is TRBV29-1, the J gene TRBJ2-5; 7 nucleotides agree with TRBD1. The trim removed 4 bases at V and 3 bases at J, leaving 5 bases unmatched. The CDR3 loop spans 13 amino acids. Per germline, CDR1 SQVTM and CDR2 ANQGSEA.

The chain joins TRBV7-2 to TRBJ2-5, with D possibly being TRBD1 or TRBD2 (6 bases each). Deletions cut 5 bases from V and 5 bases from J, with 30 bases between. Germline V lookup: CDR1 SGHTA, CDR2 FQGNSA. This CDR3 spans 19 amino acids. This CDR3 is CASSPERRGLANTGETQYF. The CDR3 DNA sequence: TGTGCCAGCAGCCCTGAGCGCAGGGGCCTAGCGAACACCGGGGAGACCCAGTACTTC.

Ten or more counts support this clonotype. The chain is built from TRBV14 and TRBJ2-6; D is unclear. Trimming pared 4 bases from V and 0 bases from J, leaving 4 bases between. The germline CDR1 and CDR2 sequences are SGHDN and FVKESK. The CDR3 contains 14 residues. The CDR3 region has the DNA TGTGCCAGCAGCCGAAGCTCTGGGGCCAACGTCCTGACTTTC. Encoded protein: CASSRSSGANVLTF.

This clonotype has only a few counts. This chain uses TRBV20-1 with TRBJ1-4; D unresolved. With 6 bases removed from V and 6 bases from J, the gap between germline ends came to 11 bases. Per germline, CDR1 DFQATT and CDR2 SNEGSKA (reference sequence). The CDR3 has 12 residues. The chain's CDR3 is CSANPSDEKLFF. The CDR3, as DNA: TGCAGTGCGAACCCCAGTGATGAAAAACTGTTTTTT.

This chain links TRBV25-1 with TRBJ2-2, with TRBD2 identical over 11 bases. Losses at the gene ends were 8 bases for V and 5 bases for J; bases not matched to a gene: 7. Germline V gives CDR1 MGHDK, CDR2 SYGVNS. This CDR3 is 15 amino acids long. The CDR3: CASLTSGSRTGELFF. Here the CDR3 DNA reads TGTGCCAGCTTAACTAGCGGGAGTAGGACCGGGGAGCTGTTTTTT.

V gene TRBV10-3 combines with J gene TRBJ2-1; D call uncertain. Looked up from germline, CDR1 is ENHRY and CDR2 is SYGVKD. The CDR3 totals 13 residues. The V gene lost 4 bases and the J gene lost 4 bases, with 8 bases spanning the gap. CDR3 residues: CAISGHGYNEQFF. CDR3 sequence (DNA): TGTGCCATCAGTGGCCACGGATACAATGAGCAGTTCTTC.

This clonotype was found a few times. This chain joins TRBV2 and TRBJ1-5; TRBD1 is a possible D gene (6 bases). The CDR3 contains 15 residues. Germline V gene sequence: CDR1 SNHLY, CDR2 FYNNEI. V was cut by 1 base and J by 4 bases, with 11 bases left in between. CDR3 in amino acids: CASSEGRGVNQPQHF. The CDR3 nucleotides read TGTGCCAGCAGTGAAGGCAGGGGTGTGAATCAGCCCCAGCATTTT.

This clonotype was seen ten or more times. The J gene is TRBJ2-5, the V gene TRBV20-1; 7 bases are shared with TRBD1. CDR1 and CDR2 from the germline V gene are DFQATT and SNEGSKA (reference sequence). J lost 5 bases, V lost 2 bases, and 8 bases had no gene match. This CDR3 is built from 14 residues. The CDR3 DNA sequence: TGCAGTGCTAGATTGACAGGGCTTGGGGAGACCCAGTACTTC. Translating it yields CSARLTGLGETQYF.

In its sample, this clonotype was seen a few times. V is TRBV7-8 and J is TRBJ2-7; perhaps D is TRBD1 or TRBD2 (5 bases each). The length of the CDR3 is 12 residues. CDR1 is SGHVS, CDR2 FQNEAQ, per germline. V lost 0 bases and J lost 12, with 12 bases in between. CDR3 protein: CASSLARRGMYF. The CDR3 coding sequence is TGTGCCAGCAGCTTAGCTCGACGGGGCATGTACTTC.

The chain links TRBV5-5 to TRBJ2-2; TRBD1 agrees at 7 bases. The CDR3 spans 17 residues. Trimming removed 4 bases from V and 9 bases from J; junction bases left unmatched: 18. CDR1 and CDR2 from the germline V gene are SGHKS and YYEKEE (reference sequence). CDR3 in amino acids: CASSPKVTGIFFWELFF. CDR3 nucleotides: TGTGCCAGCAGCCCGAAGGTGACAGGGATTTTCTTCTGGGAGCTGTTTTTT.

DNA for the CDR3: TGTGCCAGCCAATTCGGACACGGGACTAGCGGGACCGAGCAGTACTTC. Its translation: CASQFGHGTSGTEQYF. The chain is built from TRBV19 and TRBJ2-7; 13 positions match TRBD2. This CDR3 has 16 residues. CDR1 and CDR2 from the germline V gene are LNHDA and SQIVND (reference sequence). The V segment lost 9 bases and the J segment 6 bases; nucleotides outside the gene matches: 14.

The rearrangement links TRBV4-1 to TRBJ2-7; D call uncertain. V was pared by 1 base and J by 0 bases, with 7 bases between. The CDR3 sequence is 14 residues long. The V gene's germline CDR1 is MGHRA and CDR2 YSYEKL. The CDR3 loop is CASSQGAISYEQYF. DNA for the CDR3: TGCGCCAGCAGCCAAGGAGCTATCTCCTACGAGCAGTACTTC.

This clonotype has at least ten counts. This sequence joins TRBV5-6 and TRBJ1-5, with 7 bases aligning to TRBD1. This CDR3 is 14 amino acids long. Germline-derived CDR1 and CDR2 are SGHDT and YYEEEE. After removal of 4 bases from V and 3 bases from J, the junction contained 4 bases not matched to a gene. The chain's CDR3 is CASSPGTDNQPQHF. The CDR3 nucleotides are TGTGCCAGCAGCCCAGGGACAGACAATCAGCCCCAGCATTTT.

The chain uses TRBV6-6 and TRBJ1-6, with 8 bases matching TRBD1. J gave up 5 bases and V 5 bases, and 5 bases lay outside the gene matches. This CDR3 is 15 amino acids long. CDR1 MNHNY and CDR2 SVGAGI come from the germline V gene (reference sequence). The CDR3 DNA reads TGTGCCAGCAGTACAGGGGGAGCAAATAATTCACCCCTCCACTTT. The encoded protein is CASSTGGANNSPLHF.

The chain is built from TRBV6-5 and TRBJ2-5; a weak D match, TRBD1 (5 bases). Trimming removed 6 bases from V and 1 base from J, with 12 bases in between. CDR1 is MNHEY and CDR2 is SVGAGI in the germline V gene. The CDR3 has 14 residues. In DNA, the CDR3 is TGTGCCAGCAGCGAAGTTGGGGCCCAAGAGACCCAGTACTTC. Protein: CASSEVGAQETQYF.